These 32 T cell receptor beta chains came from one sample sequenced in a study of shared T cell receptors in the human thymus. Generated by immunoSEQ multiplex PCR, the TCRdb table keeps only in-frame clones and is missing some. The data show approximately 580,000 clones, about 84% seen once. The data also belong to a second study, concerning human thymus T cells.

Sequencing was carried out using thymocytes. The receptors shown here come from a boy in the first two years of life with a congenital heart defect.

This clone came up a few times. The chain recombines TRBV29-1 with TRBJ2-3; 12 bases are shared with TRBD2. Germline assignment: CDR1 SQVTM and CDR2 ANQGSEA. Trimming removed 4 bases from V and 2 bases from J; junction bases left unmatched: 19. This CDR3 region has 20 residues. The CDR3 sequence: CSVVGGMTSGSRSPTDTQYF. The CDR3 region has the DNA TGCAGCGTTGTGGGGGGTATGACTAGCGGGAGTAGGTCCCCCACAGATACGCAGTATTTT.

The V call is TRBV7-9, the J call TRBJ2-5, with 7 bases that match TRBD1. The assigned J gene may be wrong: the sequence end matches TRBJ2-7 better. CDR1 and CDR2 from the germline V gene are SEHNR and FQNEAQ (reference sequence). CDR3 length: 13 amino acids. The CDR3 nucleotides read TGTGCCAGCAGCTCCACAGGGGTTCACGAGCAGTACTTC. It codes for CASSSTGVHEQYF.

The rearrangement links TRBV4-1 to TRBJ2-3, with 12 bases matching TRBD2. After removal of 2 bases from V and 0 bases from J, the junction contained 6 bases not matched to a gene. This CDR3 region has 18 residues. CDR1 is MGHRA and CDR2 is YSYEKL in the germline V gene. CDR3 protein: CASSQNRTSGISTDTQYF. In DNA, the CDR3 is TGCGCCAGCAGCCAAAATAGGACTAGCGGGATTAGCACAGATACGCAGTATTTT.

This chain joins TRBV6-5 and TRBJ2-2, with D possibly matching TRBD1 (5 bases). The length of the CDR3 is 16 residues. Trimming shortened V by 1 base and J by 2 bases, and 11 bases separated the two germline ends. Germline V gene lookup returns CDR1 MNHEY and CDR2 SVGAGI. The CDR3 coding sequence is TGTGCCAGCAGTTACTGGGGCGGCCACAACACCGGGGAGCTGTTTTTT. It translates to CASSYWGGHNTGELFF.

The V call is TRBV10-1, the J call TRBJ2-2; tentatively, D is TRBD1 (5 bases). This CDR3 comprises 14 residues. From germline, CDR1 is WNHNN and CDR2 SYGVQD (reference sequence). The V end was cut by 4 bases, the J end by 1 base, with 7 bases between. CDR3 nucleotides: TGCGCCAGCAGTGGGACATTGAACACCGGGGAGCTGTTTTTT. Its protein product is CASSGTLNTGELFF.

CDR3 region: CASSPEDSGNTGELFF. The CDR3 DNA reads TGTGCCAGCAGCCCCGAGGATAGCGGTAACACCGGGGAGCTGTTTTTT. This chain links TRBV27 with TRBJ2-2, with D perhaps TRBD2 (6 bases). The CDR3 has 16 residues. Trimming cost V 6 bases and J 2 bases, with 16 bases left between them. From germline, CDR1 is MNHEY and CDR2 SMNVEV (reference sequence).

The CDR3 spells CASSFVRRESSYNEQFF. As DNA, the CDR3 is TGTGCCAGCAGCTTCGTGAGGCGGGAGAGCTCCTACAATGAGCAGTTCTTC. V usage is TRBV7-9 and J usage is TRBJ2-1, with 7 bases lining up with TRBD2. This CDR3 is built from 17 residues. Germline V gene sequence: CDR1 SEHNR, CDR2 FQNEAQ (reference sequence). J gave up 0 bases and V 3 bases, and 8 bases lay outside the gene matches. Full variable domain (rest looked up from reference TRBV7-9 and TRBJ2-1): DTGVSQNPRHKITKRGQNVTFRCDPISEHNRLYWYRQTLGQGPEFLTYFQNEAQLEKSRLLSDRFSAERPKGSFSTLEIQRTEQGDSAMYLCASSFVRRESSYNEQFFGPGTRLTVL.

This clone was detected only once. Additional DNA sequences in this sample encode the identical CDR3. V and J are TRBV4-2 and TRBJ2-3; TRBD2 agrees at 9 bases. Germline-derived CDR1 and CDR2 are LGHNA and YNFKEQ. J gave up 1 base and V 0 bases, and 5 bases lay outside the gene matches. This CDR3 has 17 residues. CDR3: CASSQDPTSGRTDTQYF. The DNA for the CDR3 is TGTGCCAGCAGCCAAGACCCCACTAGCGGGCGCACAGATACGCAGTATTTT.

This clone was seen a handful of times. The chain links TRBV20-1 to TRBJ2-3; tentative D call: TRBD2 (5 bases). This CDR3 is built from 10 residues. Trimming took 7 bases from V and 8 from J, leaving 10 bases between them. From germline, CDR1 is DFQATT and CDR2 SNEGSKA (reference sequence). CDR3 region: CSGGKATQYF. The CDR3 DNA reads as TGCAGTGGAGGGAAAGCTACGCAGTATTTT.

The V call is TRBV19, the J call TRBJ1-3; D is ambiguous. The germline V gene encodes CDR1 LNHDA and CDR2 SQIVND (reference sequence). The CDR3 is made up of 14 amino acids. V lost 9 bases, J lost 0 bases, and 12 bases lay in between. CDR3 amino acids: CASQQPSSGNTIYF. CDR3 bases: TGTGCCAGCCAACAGCCTTCCTCTGGAAACACCATATATTTT.

This clone was counted a few times. V gene TRBV19 combines with J gene TRBJ2-7, with D possibly TRBD1 on 6 matching bases. The V end lost 6 bases, the J end lost 3 bases, and 15 bases lay between the germline ends. The CDR3 has 14 residues. Germline V gene data show CDR1 as LNHDA and CDR2 as SQIVND (reference sequence). CDR3 bases: TGTGCCAGTAGCCCGGGACACCCGATCTACGAGCAGTACTTC. As protein: CASSPGHPIYEQYF.

This chain uses TRBV6-5 with TRBJ2-7; 8 bases match TRBD2. Per the germline V gene, CDR1 is MNHEY and CDR2 is SVGAGI. The ends lost 0 bases at V and 6 bases at J; junction bases unmatched: 7. The CDR3 runs 15 residues. The CDR3, as DNA: TGTGCCAGCAGTTACTCGACAGCGGGAGTCCCCGAGCAGTACTTC. Residues: CASSYSTAGVPEQYF.

This clone showed up just once. The rearrangement joins TRBV13 to TRBJ1-1, with D possibly TRBD1 on 5 matching bases. The CDR3 spans 14 residues. The V end lost 5 bases, the J end lost 4 bases, and 14 bases lay between the germline ends. Germline V gene lookup returns CDR1 PRHDT and CDR2 FYEKMQ (reference sequence). Here the CDR3 reads CASSRQQSGTEAFF. CDR3 sequence (DNA): TGTGCCAGCAGCCGACAGCAATCGGGCACTGAAGCTTTCTTT. Looking up the rest from reference TRBV13 and TRBJ1-1 gives the full variable domain: AAGVIQSPRHLIKEKRETATLKCYPIPRHDTVYWYQQGPGQDPQFLISFYEKMQSDKGSIPDRFSAQQFSDYHSELNMSSLELGDSALYFCASSRQQSGTEAFFGQGTRLTVV.

The count of this clone is one. The chain uses TRBV2 and TRBJ2-5, with D possibly TRBD1 on 5 matching bases. Germline V lookup: CDR1 SNHLY, CDR2 FYNNEI. The germline V and J ends were trimmed by 6 bases and 3 bases, with 11 bases remaining between them. The CDR3 runs 13 residues. The CDR3 nucleotides read TGTGCCAGCAGGGGGTTAGGGGAAGAGACCCAGTACTTC. It yields the protein CASRGLGEETQYF.

The chain links TRBV6-4 to TRBJ1-2, with a possible D match to TRBD1 (5 bases). Germline V gene lookup returns CDR1 MRHNA and CDR2 SNTAGT. V lost 2 bases and J 5 bases, leaving 12 bases between the germline ends. This CDR3 has 14 residues. CDR3 in amino acids: CASSDREGRYGYTF. CDR3 coding DNA: TGTGCCAGCAGTGACAGGGAGGGGAGGTATGGCTACACCTTC.

The rearrangement uses TRBV6-1 and TRBJ2-7, with 7 nucleotides matching TRBD2. V lost 10 bases, J lost 2 bases, and 8 bases stayed unmatched. This CDR3 has 13 residues. Germline-derived CDR1 and CDR2 are MNHNS and SASEGT. CDR3 coding DNA: TGTGCCACCGGGAGGAGGAACCCCTACGAGCAGTACTTC. It is translated as CATGRRNPYEQYF.

CDR3 loop: CASIQDRGDEQYF. The CDR3 nucleotides read TGCGCCAGCATCCAAGACAGGGGGGATGAGCAGTACTTC. The rearrangement joins TRBV10-2 to TRBJ2-7; 9 nucleotides agree with TRBD1. This CDR3 region has 13 residues. The germline V gene has CDR1 WSHSY and CDR2 SAAADI. Unmatched junction bases numbered 8, after V lost 7 bases and J lost 7 bases.

The rearrangement uses TRBV5-4 and TRBJ2-7; tentatively, D is TRBD2 (6 bases). This CDR3 is built from 12 residues. Trimming removed 3 bases from V and 5 bases from J, with 9 bases in between. Germline CDR1 is SGHNT and CDR2 is YYREEE (reference sequence). This chain's CDR3 is CASSSRLDEQYF. In DNA, the CDR3 is TGTGCCAGCAGCTCACGACTAGACGAGCAGTACTTC.

The gene calls are TRBV7-2 and TRBJ1-2, with 11 positions matching TRBD1. The germline V gene has CDR1 SGHTA and CDR2 FQGNSA. V lost 5 bases, J lost 4 bases, and 18 bases stayed unmatched. This CDR3 is built from 19 residues. Written as DNA, the CDR3 is TGTGCCAGCAGCCCCCAACCCTCCCCCCGGACAGGGGGCGGCTATGGCTACACCTTC. This gives the protein CASSPQPSPRTGGGYGYTF.

The chain uses TRBV5-6 and TRBJ1-2; 9 nucleotides match TRBD1. Germline CDR1 is SGHDT and CDR2 is YYEEEE. Trimming cost V 4 bases and J 6 bases; bases outside gene matches: 4. This CDR3 has 13 amino acids. This chain's CDR3 is CASSRDRAHGYTF. The CDR3 DNA reads as TGTGCCAGCAGCCGGGACAGGGCCCATGGCTACACCTTC.

The V gene is TRBV7-2, the J gene TRBJ1-2, with 7 bases matching TRBD1. CDR3 length equals 13 residues. The junction had 2 bases not matched to a gene; V was cut back by 5 bases and J by 2 bases. CDR1 is SGHTA, CDR2 FQGNSA, per germline. The CDR3 spells CASSPTGNYGYTF. The CDR3 DNA sequence: TGTGCCAGCAGCCCGACAGGGAACTATGGCTACACCTTC.

The chain recombines TRBV4-1 with TRBJ2-3, with D perhaps TRBD1 (6 bases). CDR1 is MGHRA and CDR2 is YSYEKL in the germline V gene. The V end was cut by 0 bases, the J end by 6 bases, with 22 bases between. The CDR3 loop spans 18 amino acids. The CDR3 DNA sequence: TGCGCCAGCAGCCAAGATCTGTCGGACAGTTCGTTGGGGGATACGCAGTATTTT. The encoded protein is CASSQDLSDSSLGDTQYF.

CDR3 sequence reads: CAWSVSATGELFF. The DNA for the CDR3 is TGTGCCTGGAGTGTAAGCGCGACCGGGGAGCTGTTTTTT. The chain combines TRBV30 with TRBJ2-2, with D hard to call. CDR3 length: 13 amino acids. CDR1 is GTSNPN, CDR2 SVGIG, per germline (reference sequence). V was clipped by 0 bases and J by 5 bases, with 7 bases between them.

This chain links TRBV4-3 with TRBJ2-5; 8 nucleotides line up with TRBD1. CDR3 size: 16 residues. The V and J ends lost 2 bases and 4 bases, in that order; junction bases with no gene match: 9. The germline V gene has CDR1 LGHNA and CDR2 YSLEER. Here the CDR3 reads CASSQNLRQGLETQYF. The CDR3 coding sequence is TGCGCCAGCAGCCAAAACTTAAGACAGGGGTTAGAGACCCAGTACTTC.

On this clone: One end of the junction is discordant with germline, which a read error may explain. The chain has TRBV28 and TRBJ2-1, with TRBD2 matching over 14 bases. The CDR3 runs 18 residues. In germline, CDR1 is MDHEN, CDR2 SYDVKM. CDR3 in amino acids: CASSPGLAGGSEYNKQFF. DNA for the CDR3: TGTGCCAGCAGCCCTGGACTAGCGGGAGGTTCAGAGTACAATAAGCAGTTCTTC.

This chain connects TRBV18 to TRBJ1-2, with 7 bases aligning to TRBD1. V lost 4 bases to trimming and J lost 8 bases; unmatched junction nucleotides: 7. The CDR3 runs 13 residues. The V gene's germline CDR1 is KGHSH and CDR2 LQKENI. CDR3 region: CASSRIRGLGYTF. CDR3 nucleotides: TGTGCCAGCTCACGCATAAGGGGGCTAGGCTACACCTTC. The variable domain in full, with the rest retrieved from reference TRBV18 and TRBJ1-2, is NAGVMQNPRHLVRRRGQEARLRCSPMKGHSHVYWYRQLPEEGLKFMVYLQKENIIDESGMPKERFSAEFPKEGPSILRIQQVVRGDSAAYFCASSRIRGLGYTFGSGTRLTVV.

V is TRBV11-2 and J is TRBJ2-7, with D possibly being TRBD1 (6 bases). CDR3 length: 15 amino acids. Germline V gene data show CDR1 as SGHAT and CDR2 as FQNNGV. The V end was cut by 5 bases, the J end by 0 bases, with 14 bases between. The CDR3 sequence is CASSGQGSNSYEQYF. In DNA, the CDR3 is TGTGCCAGCAGCGGGCAGGGGTCCAACTCCTACGAGCAGTACTTC.

The chain joins TRBV14 to TRBJ2-7; the match to TRBD1 covers 7 bases. Trimming took 3 bases from V and 0 from J; bases not matched to a gene: 5. Per germline, CDR1 SGHDN and CDR2 FVKESK. CDR3 length equals 15 residues. The CDR3 sequence: CASSQEDRSSYEQYF. The CDR3 bases are TGTGCCAGCAGCCAGGAGGACAGGAGCTCCTACGAGCAGTACTTC.

The chain has TRBV4-1 and TRBJ2-1; 7 positions agree with TRBD1. CDR3 length equals 14 residues. Germline CDR1 and CDR2: MGHRA and YSYEKL. With V trimmed by 0 bases and J by 5 bases, 1 base remained unmatched. The CDR3 coding sequence is TGCGCCAGCAGCCAAGATGACAGGGACAATGAGCAGTTCTTC. Translated: CASSQDDRDNEQFF.

The CDR3 protein is CASSGDRGLNEQFF. CDR3 nucleotide sequence: TGTGCCAGCAGTGGGGACAGGGGGCTGAATGAGCAGTTCTTC. The J gene is TRBJ2-1, the V gene TRBV25-1; TRBD1 matches at 12 bases. The V gene end was trimmed by 4 bases and the J gene end by 7 bases; junction bases not matched to a gene: 2. Germline CDR1 MGHDK, CDR2 SYGVNS. The CDR3 contains 14 residues.

A few counts support this clone. This chain connects TRBV27 to TRBJ2-7; 8 bases match TRBD2. Germline CDR1 and CDR2: MNHEY and SMNVEV (reference sequence). The V and J ends lost 2 bases and 4 bases, in that order; junction bases with no gene match: 7. The length of the CDR3 is 15 residues. The CDR3: CASSLMASGQYEQYF. For the CDR3, the DNA is TGTGCCAGCAGTTTAATGGCTAGCGGGCAATACGAGCAGTACTTC.

V and J are TRBV4-3 and TRBJ2-1; D unresolved. The germline V and J ends were trimmed by 0 bases and 4 bases, with 13 bases remaining between them. Germline V gene lookup returns CDR1 LGHNA and CDR2 YSLEER. The CDR3 is 16 amino acids. The CDR3 protein is CASSQDVLRSYNEQFF. Written as DNA, the CDR3 is TGCGCCAGCAGCCAAGATGTCTTGCGGAGTTACAATGAGCAGTTCTTC.